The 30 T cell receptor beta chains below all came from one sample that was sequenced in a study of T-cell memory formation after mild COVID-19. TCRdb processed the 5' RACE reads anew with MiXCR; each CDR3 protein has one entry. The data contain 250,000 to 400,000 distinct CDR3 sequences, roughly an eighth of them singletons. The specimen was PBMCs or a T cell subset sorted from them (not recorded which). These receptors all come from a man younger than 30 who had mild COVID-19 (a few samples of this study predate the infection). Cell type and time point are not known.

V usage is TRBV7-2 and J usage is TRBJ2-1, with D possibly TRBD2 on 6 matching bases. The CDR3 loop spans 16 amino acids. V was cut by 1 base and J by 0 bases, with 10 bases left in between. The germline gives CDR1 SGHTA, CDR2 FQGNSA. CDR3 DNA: TGTGCCAGCAGCTTAGGGCCGGGGGACTCCTACAATGAGCAGTTCTTC. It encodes CASSLGPGDSYNEQFF.

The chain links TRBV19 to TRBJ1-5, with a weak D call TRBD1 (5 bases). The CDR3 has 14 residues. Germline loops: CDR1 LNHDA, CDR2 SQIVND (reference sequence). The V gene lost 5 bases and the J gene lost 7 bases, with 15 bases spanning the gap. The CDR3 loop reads CASSAYPRDQPQHF. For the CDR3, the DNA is TGTGCCAGTAGTGCGTACCCCAGGGACCAGCCCCAGCATTTT.

CDR3 in DNA: TGCGCCAGCAGCCAGGGACTTCCCGGGACCTATAGCGGGGAGCTGTTTTTT. Its translation: CASSQGLPGTYSGELFF. V is TRBV4-3 and J is TRBJ2-2, with TRBD2 as a possible D gene (6 bases). The germline CDR1 and CDR2 sequences are LGHNA and YSLEER. This CDR3 comprises 17 residues. With 3 bases removed from V and 7 bases from J, the gap between germline ends came to 21 bases.

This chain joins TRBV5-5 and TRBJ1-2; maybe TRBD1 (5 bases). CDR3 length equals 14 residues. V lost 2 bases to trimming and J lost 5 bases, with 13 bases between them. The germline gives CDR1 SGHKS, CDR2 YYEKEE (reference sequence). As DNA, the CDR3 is TGTGCCAGCAGCTTAACGGGGGTTAGGTATGGCTACACCTTC. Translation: CASSLTGVRYGYTF.

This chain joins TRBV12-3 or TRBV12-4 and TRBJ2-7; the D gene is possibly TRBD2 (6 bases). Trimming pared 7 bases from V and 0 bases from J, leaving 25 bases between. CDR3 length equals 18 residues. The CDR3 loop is CASNTHPTRGGSSYEQYF. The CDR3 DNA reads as TGTGCCAGCAATACTCACCCGACCCGGGGAGGAAGCTCCTACGAGCAGTACTTC.

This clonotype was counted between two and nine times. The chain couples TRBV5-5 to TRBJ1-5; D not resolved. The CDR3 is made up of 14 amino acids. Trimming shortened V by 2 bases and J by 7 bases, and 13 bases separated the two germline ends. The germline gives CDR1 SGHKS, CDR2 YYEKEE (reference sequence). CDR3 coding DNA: TGTGCCAGCAGCTTAAGGGTAGAAACCCAGCCCCAGCATTTT. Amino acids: CASSLRVETQPQHF.

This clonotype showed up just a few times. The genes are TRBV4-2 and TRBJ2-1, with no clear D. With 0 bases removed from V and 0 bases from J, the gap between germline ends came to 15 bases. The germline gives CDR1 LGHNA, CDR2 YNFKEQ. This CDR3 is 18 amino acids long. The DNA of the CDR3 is TGTGCCAGCAGCCAAGATCTCGGCGCAATAAGCTCCTACAATGAGCAGTTCTTC. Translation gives CASSQDLGAISSYNEQFF.

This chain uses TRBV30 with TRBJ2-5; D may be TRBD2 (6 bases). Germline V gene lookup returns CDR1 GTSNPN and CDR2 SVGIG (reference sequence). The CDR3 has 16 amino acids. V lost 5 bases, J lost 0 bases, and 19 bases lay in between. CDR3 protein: CAWGAGSGGYQETQYF. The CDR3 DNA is TGTGCCTGGGGTGCCGGGAGCGGTGGGTACCAAGAGACCCAGTACTTC.

This CDR3 reads CASSPSRGPSYEQYF. The CDR3 nucleotides read TGTGCCAGCAGCCCAAGCAGGGGGCCCTCCTACGAGCAGTACTTC. J is TRBJ2-7 and V is TRBV7-2, with 8 bases fitting TRBD1. V lost 5 bases, J lost 0 bases, and 6 bases stayed unmatched. Germline-derived CDR1 and CDR2 are SGHTA and FQGNSA. The CDR3 contains 15 residues. The full variable domain, completed using reference TRBV7-2 and TRBJ2-7, is GAGVSQSPSNKVTEKGKDVELRCDPISGHTALYWYRQSLGQGLEFLIYFQGNSAPDKSGLPSDRFSAERTGGSVSTLTIQRTQQEDSAVYLCASSPSRGPSYEQYFGPGTRLTVT.

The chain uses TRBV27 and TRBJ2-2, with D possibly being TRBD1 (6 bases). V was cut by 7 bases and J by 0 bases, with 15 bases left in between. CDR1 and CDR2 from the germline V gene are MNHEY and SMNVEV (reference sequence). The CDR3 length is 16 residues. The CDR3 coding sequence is TGTGCCAGCACACACCGCAGGGGTCCGAACACCGGGGAGCTGTTTTTT. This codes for CASTHRRGPNTGELFF.

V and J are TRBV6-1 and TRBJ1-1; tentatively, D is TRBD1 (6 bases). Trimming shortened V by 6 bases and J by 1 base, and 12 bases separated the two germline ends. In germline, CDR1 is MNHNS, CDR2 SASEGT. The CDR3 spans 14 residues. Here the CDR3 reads CASSSGAANTEAFF. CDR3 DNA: TGTGCCAGCAGCTCGGGGGCAGCGAACACTGAAGCTTTCTTT.

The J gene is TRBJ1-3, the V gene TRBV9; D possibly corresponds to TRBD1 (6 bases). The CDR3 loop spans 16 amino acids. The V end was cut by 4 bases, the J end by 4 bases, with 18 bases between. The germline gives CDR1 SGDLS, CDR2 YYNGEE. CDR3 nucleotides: TGTGCCAGCAGCCTACGTGGGGGGGCCGCAGGAAACACCATATATTTT. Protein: CASSLRGGAAGNTIYF.

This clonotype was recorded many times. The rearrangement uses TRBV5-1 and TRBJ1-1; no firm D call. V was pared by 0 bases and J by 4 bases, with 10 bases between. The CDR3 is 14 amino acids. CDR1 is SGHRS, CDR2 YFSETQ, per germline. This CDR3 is CASSLGDSTTEAFF. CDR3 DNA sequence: TGCGCCAGCAGCTTGGGAGATAGTACCACTGAAGCTTTCTTT.

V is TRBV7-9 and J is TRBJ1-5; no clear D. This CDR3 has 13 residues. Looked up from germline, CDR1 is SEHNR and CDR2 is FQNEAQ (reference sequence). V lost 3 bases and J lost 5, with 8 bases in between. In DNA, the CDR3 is TGTGCCAGCAGCTTTCAACAGTATCAGCCCCAGCATTTT. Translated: CASSFQQYQPQHF.

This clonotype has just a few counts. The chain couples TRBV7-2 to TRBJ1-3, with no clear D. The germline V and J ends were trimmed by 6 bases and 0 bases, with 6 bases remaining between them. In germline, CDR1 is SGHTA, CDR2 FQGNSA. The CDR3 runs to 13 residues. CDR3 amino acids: CASRMPSGNTIYF. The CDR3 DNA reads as TGTGCCAGCAGGATGCCCTCTGGAAACACCATATATTTT.

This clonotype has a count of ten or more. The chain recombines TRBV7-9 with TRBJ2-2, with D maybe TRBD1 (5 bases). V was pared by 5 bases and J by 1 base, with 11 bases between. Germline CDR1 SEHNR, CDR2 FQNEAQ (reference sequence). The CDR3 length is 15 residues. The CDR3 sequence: CASSPPTGNTGELFF. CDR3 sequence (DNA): TGTGCCAGCAGCCCACCCACAGGGAACACCGGGGAGCTGTTTTTT.

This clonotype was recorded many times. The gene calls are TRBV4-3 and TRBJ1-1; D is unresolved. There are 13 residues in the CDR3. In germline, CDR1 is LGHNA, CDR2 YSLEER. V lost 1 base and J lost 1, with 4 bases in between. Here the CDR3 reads CASSQAGNTEAFF. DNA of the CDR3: TGCGCCAGCAGCCAAGCCGGGAACACTGAAGCTTTCTTT.

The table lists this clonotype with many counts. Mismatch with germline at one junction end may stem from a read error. CDR3: CASSRDRNTEAFF. The CDR3 nucleotides read TGCGCCAGCAGCCGGGACAGAAACACTGAAGCTTTCTTT. This rearrangement joins TRBV7-2 to TRBJ1-1, with 7 nucleotides matching TRBD1. This CDR3 contains 13 residues. Germline V gene sequence: CDR1 SGHTA, CDR2 FQGNSA.

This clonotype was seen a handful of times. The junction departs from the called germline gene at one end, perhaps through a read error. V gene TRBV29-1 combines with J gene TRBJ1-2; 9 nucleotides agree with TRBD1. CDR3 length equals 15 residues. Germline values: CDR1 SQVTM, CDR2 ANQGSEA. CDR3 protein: CSVEDRTGANYGYTF. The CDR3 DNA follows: TGCAGCGTAGAAGATCGGACAGGGGCTAACTATGGCTACACCTTC.

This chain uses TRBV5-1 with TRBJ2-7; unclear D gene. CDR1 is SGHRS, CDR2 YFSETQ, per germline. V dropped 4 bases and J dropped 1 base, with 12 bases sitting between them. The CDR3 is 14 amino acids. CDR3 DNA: TGCGCCAGCAGCCCACGAGACGTATCCTACGAGCAGTACTTC. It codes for CASSPRDVSYEQYF.

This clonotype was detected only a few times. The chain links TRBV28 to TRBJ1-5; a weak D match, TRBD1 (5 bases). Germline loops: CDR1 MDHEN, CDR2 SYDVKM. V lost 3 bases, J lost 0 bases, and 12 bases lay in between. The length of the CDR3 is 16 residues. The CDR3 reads CASSLSGTGSNQPQHF. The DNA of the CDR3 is TGTGCCAGCAGTTTGTCTGGGACGGGTAGCAATCAGCCCCAGCATTTT.

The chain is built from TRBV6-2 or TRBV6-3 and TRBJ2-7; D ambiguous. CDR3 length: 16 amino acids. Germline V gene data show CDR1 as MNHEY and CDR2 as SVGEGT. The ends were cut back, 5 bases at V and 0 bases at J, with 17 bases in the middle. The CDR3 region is CASSPIPGRSSYEQYF. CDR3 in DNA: TGTGCCAGCAGTCCCATCCCGGGCCGCTCCTCCTACGAGCAGTACTTC.

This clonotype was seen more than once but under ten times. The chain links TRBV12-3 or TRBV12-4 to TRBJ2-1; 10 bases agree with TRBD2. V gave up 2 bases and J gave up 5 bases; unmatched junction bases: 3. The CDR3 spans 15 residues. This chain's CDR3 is CASSLWLAGDNEQFF. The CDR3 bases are TGTGCCAGCAGTTTATGGCTAGCGGGAGACAATGAGCAGTTCTTC.

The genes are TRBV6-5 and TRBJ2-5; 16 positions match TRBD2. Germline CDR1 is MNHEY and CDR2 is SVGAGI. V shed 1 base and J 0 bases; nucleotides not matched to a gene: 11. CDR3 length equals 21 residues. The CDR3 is CASSYFTGTSGGGQYQETQYF. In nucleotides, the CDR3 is TGTGCCAGCAGTTACTTCACCGGGACTAGCGGGGGGGGCCAGTACCAAGAGACCCAGTACTTC.

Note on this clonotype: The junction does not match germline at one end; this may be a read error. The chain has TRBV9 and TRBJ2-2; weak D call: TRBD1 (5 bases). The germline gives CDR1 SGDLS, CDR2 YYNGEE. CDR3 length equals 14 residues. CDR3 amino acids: CASSIDRNTVELFF. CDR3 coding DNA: TGTGCCAGCAGCATCGACAGAAACACCGTGGAGCTGTTTTTT.

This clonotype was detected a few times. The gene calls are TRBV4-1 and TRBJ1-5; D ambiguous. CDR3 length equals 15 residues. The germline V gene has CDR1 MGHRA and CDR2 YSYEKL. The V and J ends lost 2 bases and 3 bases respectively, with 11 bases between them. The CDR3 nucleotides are TGCGCCAGCAGCCAATCGTCCGTACCCAATCAGCCCCAGCATTTT. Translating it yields CASSQSSVPNQPQHF.

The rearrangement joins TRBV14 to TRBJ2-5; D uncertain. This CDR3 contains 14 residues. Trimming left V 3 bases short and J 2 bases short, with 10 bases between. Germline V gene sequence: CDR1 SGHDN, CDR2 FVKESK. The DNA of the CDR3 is TGTGCCAGCAGCCAGCAACTTACGCAAGAGACCCAGTACTTC. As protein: CASSQQLTQETQYF. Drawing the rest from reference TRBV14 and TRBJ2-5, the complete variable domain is EAGVTQFPSHSVIEKGQTVTLRCDPISGHDNLYWYRRVMGKEIKFLLHFVKESKQDESGMPNNRFLAERTGGTYSTLKVQPAELEDSGVYFCASSQQLTQETQYFGPGTRLLVL.

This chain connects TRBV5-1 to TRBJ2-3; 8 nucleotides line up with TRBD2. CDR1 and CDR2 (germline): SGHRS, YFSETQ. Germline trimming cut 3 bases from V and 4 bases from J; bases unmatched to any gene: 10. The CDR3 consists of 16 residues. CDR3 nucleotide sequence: TGCGCCAGCAGCTCCCCGGGGGGGGGGCTGGCAGATACGCAGTATTTT. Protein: CASSSPGGGLADTQYF. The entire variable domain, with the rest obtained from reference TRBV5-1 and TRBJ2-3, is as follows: KAGVTQTPRYLIKTRGQQVTLSCSPISGHRSVSWYQQTPGQGLQFLFEYFSETQRNKGNFPGRFSGRQFSNSRSEMNVSTLELGDSALYLCASSSPGGGLADTQYFGPGTRLTVL.

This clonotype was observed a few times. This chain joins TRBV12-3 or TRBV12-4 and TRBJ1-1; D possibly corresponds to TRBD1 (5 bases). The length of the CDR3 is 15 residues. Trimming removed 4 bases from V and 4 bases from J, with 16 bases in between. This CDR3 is CASSSLVGGSTEAFF. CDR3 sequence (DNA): TGTGCCAGCAGTTCCCTGGTTGGGGGGTCCACTGAAGCTTTCTTT.

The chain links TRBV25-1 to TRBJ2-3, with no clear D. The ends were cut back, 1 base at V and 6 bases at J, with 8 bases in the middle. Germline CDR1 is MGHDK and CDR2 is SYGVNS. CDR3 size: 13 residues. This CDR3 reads CASSEFISDTQYF. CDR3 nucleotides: TGTGCCAGCAGTGAATTTATAAGTGATACGCAGTATTTT. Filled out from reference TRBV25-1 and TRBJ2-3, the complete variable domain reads EADIYQTPRYLVIGTGKKITLECSQTMGHDKMYWYQQDPGMELHLIHYSYGVNSTEKGDLSSESTVSRIRTEHFPLTLESARPSHTSQYLCASSEFISDTQYFGPGTRLTVL.